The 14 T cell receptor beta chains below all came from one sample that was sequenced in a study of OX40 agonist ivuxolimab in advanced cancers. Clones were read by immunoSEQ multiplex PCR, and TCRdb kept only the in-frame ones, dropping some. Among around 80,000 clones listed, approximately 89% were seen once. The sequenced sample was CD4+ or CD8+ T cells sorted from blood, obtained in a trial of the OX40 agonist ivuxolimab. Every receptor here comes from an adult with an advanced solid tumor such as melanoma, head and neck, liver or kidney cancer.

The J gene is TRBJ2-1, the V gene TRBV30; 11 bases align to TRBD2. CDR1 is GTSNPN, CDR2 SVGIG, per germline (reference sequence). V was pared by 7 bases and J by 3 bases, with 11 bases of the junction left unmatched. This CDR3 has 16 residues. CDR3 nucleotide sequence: TGTGCCTCCAGTCCCCCGGGACTAGCGGACTACAATGAGCAGTTCTTC. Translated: CASSPPGLADYNEQFF.

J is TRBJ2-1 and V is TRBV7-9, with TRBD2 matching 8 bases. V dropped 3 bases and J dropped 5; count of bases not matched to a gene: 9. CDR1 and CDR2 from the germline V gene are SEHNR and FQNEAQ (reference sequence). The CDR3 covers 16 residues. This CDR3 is CASSFIRIAGNNEQFF. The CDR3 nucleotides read TGTGCCAGCAGCTTTATTAGGATAGCGGGAAACAATGAGCAGTTCTTC. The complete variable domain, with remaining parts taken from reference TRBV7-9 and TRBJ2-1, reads DTGVSQNPRHKITKRGQNVTFRCDPISEHNRLYWYRQTLGQGPEFLTYFQNEAQLEKSRLLSDRFSAERPKGSFSTLEIQRTEQGDSAMYLCASSFIRIAGNNEQFFGPGTRLTVL.

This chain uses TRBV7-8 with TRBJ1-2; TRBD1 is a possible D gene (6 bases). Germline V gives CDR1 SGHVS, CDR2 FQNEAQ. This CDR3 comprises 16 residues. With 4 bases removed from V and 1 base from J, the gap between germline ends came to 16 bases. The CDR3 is CASSSHGTLDNYGYTF. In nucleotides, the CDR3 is TGTGCCAGCAGCTCCCACGGGACACTAGATAACTATGGCTACACCTTC.

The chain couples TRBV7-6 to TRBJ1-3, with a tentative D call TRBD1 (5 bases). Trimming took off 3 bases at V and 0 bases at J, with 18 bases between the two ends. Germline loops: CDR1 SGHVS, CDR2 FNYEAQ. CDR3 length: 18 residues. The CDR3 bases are TGTGCCAGCAGCTTTTCGGCGGCAGGGCGAGACTCTGGAAACACCATATATTTT. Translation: CASSFSAAGRDSGNTIYF.

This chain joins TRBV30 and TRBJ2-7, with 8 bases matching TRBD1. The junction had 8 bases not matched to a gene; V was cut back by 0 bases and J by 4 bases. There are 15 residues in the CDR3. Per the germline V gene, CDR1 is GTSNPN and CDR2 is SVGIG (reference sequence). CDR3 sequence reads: CAWSVRMWDRYEQYF. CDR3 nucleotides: TGTGCCTGGAGTGTGCGGATGTGGGACAGGTACGAGCAGTACTTC. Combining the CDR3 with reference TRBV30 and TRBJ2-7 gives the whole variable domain SQTIHQWPATLVQPVGSPLSLECTVEGTSNPNLYWYRQAAGRGLQLLFYSVGIGQISSEVPQNLSASRPQDRQFILSSKKLLLSDSGFYLCAWSVRMWDRYEQYFGPGTRLTVT.

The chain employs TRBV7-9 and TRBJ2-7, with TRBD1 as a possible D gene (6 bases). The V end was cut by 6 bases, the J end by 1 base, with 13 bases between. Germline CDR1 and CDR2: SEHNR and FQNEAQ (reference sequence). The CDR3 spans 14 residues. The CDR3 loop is CASRAAGVSYEQYF. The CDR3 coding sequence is TGTGCCAGCAGGGCAGCAGGGGTATCCTACGAGCAGTACTTC.

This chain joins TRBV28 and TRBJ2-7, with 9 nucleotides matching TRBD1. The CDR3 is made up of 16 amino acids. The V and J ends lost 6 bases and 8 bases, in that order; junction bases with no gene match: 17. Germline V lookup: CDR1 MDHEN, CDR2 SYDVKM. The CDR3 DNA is TGTGCCAGCAGCTCCACCGGGACAGGGCCTTATGAAAAGCAGTACTTC. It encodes CASSSTGTGPYEKQYF.

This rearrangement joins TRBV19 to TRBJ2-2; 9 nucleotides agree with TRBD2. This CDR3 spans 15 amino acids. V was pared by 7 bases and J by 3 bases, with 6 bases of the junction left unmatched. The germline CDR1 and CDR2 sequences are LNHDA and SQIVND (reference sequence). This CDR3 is CASNLLAGHTGELFF. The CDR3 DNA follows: TGTGCCAGTAATTTGCTAGCGGGACACACCGGGGAGCTGTTTTTT.

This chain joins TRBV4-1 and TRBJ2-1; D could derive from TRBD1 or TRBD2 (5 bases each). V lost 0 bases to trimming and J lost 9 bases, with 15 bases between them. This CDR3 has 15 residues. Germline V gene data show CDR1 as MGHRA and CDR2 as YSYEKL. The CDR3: CASSQEFGASGEQFF. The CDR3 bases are TGCGCCAGCAGCCAAGAATTCGGGGCCTCCGGTGAGCAGTTCTTC.

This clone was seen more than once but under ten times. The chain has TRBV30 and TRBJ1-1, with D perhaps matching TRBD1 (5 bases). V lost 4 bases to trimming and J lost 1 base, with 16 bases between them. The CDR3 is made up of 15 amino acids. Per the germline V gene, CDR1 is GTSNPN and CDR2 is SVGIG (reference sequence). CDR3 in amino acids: CAWNTPGRWNTEAFF. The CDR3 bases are TGTGCCTGGAATACTCCGGGACGGTGGAACACTGAAGCTTTCTTT.

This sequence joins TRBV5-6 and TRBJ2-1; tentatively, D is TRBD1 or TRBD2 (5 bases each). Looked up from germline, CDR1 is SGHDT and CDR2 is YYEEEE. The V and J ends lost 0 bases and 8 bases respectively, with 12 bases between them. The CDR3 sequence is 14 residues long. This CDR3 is CASSLGVRDDEQFF. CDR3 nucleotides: TGTGCCAGCAGCTTGGGGGTAAGGGACGATGAGCAGTTCTTC.

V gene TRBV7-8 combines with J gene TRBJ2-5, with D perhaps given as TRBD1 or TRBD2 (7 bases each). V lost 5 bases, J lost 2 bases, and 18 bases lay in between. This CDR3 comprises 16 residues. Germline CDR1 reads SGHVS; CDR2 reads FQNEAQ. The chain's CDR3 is CASSQPRQGLQETQYF. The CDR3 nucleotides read TGTGCCAGCAGCCAACCCCGACAGGGACTACAAGAGACCCAGTACTTC. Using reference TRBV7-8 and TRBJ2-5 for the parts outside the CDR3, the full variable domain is GAGVSQSPRYKVAKRGQDVALRCDPISGHVSLFWYQQALGQGPEFLTYFQNEAQLDKSGLPSDRFFAERPEGSVSTLKIQRTQQEDSAVYLCASSQPRQGLQETQYFGPGTRLLVL.

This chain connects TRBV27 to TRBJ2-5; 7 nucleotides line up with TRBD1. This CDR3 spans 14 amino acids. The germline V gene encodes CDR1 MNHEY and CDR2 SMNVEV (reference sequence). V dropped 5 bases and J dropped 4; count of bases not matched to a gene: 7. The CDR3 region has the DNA TGTGCCAGCAGTAAAGGGGGCGTTAGAGAGACCCAGTACTTC. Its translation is CASSKGGVRETQYF.

This CDR3 is CASKRRGASSGELFF. DNA for the CDR3: TGTGCCAGCAAAAGGCGGGGGGCCTCGTCCGGGGAGCTGTTTTTT. V and J are TRBV28 and TRBJ2-2, with 8 bases fitting TRBD2. CDR3 length equals 15 residues. V was clipped by 7 bases and J by 6 bases; unmatched bases: 10. CDR1 and CDR2 (germline): MDHEN, SYDVKM.